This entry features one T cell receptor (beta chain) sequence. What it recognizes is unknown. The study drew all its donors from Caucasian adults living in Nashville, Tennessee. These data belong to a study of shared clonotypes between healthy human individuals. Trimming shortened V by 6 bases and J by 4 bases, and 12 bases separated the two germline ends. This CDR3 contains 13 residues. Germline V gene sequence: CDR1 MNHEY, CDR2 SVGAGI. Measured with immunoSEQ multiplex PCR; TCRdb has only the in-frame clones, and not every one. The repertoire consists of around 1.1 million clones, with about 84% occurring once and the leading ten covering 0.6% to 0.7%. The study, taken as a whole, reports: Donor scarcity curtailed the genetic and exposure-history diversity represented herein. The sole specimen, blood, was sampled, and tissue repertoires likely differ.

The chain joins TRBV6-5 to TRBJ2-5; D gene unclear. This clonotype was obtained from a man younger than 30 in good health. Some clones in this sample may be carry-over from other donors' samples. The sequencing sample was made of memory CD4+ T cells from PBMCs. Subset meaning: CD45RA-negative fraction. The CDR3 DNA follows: TGTGCCAGCAGGCCCCGAAGTCCAGAGACCCAGTACTTC. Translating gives CASRPRSPETQYF.